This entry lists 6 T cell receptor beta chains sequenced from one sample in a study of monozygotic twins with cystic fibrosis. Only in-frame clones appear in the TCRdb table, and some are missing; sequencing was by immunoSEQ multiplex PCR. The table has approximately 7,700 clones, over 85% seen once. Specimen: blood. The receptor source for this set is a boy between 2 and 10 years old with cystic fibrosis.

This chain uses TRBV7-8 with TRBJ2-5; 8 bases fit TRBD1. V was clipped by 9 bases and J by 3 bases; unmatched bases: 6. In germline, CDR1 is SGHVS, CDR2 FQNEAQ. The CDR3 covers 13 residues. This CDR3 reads CASRRQGKETQYF. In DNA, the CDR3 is TGTGCCAGTCGCCGACAGGGGAAAGAGACCCAGTACTTC.

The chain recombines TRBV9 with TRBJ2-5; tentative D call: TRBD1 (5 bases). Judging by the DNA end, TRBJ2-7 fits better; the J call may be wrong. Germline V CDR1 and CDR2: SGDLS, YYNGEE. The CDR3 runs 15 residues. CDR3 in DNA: TGTGCCAGCAGCGCACAGATCGACAGCTCCTACGAGCAGTACTTC. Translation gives CASSAQIDSSYEQYF.

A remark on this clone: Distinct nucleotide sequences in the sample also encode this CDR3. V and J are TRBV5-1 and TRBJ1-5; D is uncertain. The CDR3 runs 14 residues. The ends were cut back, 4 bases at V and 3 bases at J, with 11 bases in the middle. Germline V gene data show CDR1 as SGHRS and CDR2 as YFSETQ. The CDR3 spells CASSLGTANQPQHF. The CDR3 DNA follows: TGCGCCAGCAGCCTAGGCACGGCCAATCAGCCCCAGCATTTT.

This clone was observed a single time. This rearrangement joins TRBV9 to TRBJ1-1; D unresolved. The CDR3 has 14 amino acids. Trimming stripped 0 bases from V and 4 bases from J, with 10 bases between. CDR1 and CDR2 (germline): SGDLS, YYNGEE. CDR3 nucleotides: TGTGCCAGCAGCGTAGGGGGTGGGCCCACTGAAGCTTTCTTT. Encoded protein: CASSVGGGPTEAFF.

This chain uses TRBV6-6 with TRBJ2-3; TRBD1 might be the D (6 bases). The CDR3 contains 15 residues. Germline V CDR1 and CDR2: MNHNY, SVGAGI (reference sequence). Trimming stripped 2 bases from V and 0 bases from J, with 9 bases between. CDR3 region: CASSYQGFSTDTQYF. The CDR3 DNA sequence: TGTGCCAGCAGTTACCAGGGGTTCAGCACAGATACGCAGTATTTT.

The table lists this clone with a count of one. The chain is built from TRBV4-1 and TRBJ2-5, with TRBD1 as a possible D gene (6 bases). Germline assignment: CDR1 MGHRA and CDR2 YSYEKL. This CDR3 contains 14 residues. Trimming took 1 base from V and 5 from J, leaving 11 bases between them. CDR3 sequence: CASSQAGAYETQYF. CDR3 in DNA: TGCGCCAGCAGCCAAGCAGGGGCGTATGAGACCCAGTACTTC.